The entry below gives a single TCR beta chain sequence along with its context. Sequencing was performed with immunoSEQ multiplex PCR; in TCRdb, only in-frame clones are kept and a portion is missing. The repertoire includes 150,000 to 200,000 clones, 80% to 90% of them detected once, and roughly 8.2% sits in the top ten. The V gene end was trimmed by 5 bases and the J gene end by 4 bases; junction bases not matched to a gene: 5. This CDR3 is 16 amino acids long. Germline V gives CDR1 SGHVS, CDR2 FQNEAQ. These data originate in a study of blood T cell repertoires in COVID-19. This TCR was sampled from a man in his sixties with acute or convalescent COVID-19. The gene calls are TRBV7-8 and TRBJ2-2, with 12 nucleotides matching TRBD2. Sequencing was performed on peripheral blood. The CDR3 sequence: CASSPLAGGSTGELFF. As DNA, the CDR3 is TGTGCCAGCAGCCCACTAGCGGGAGGAAGCACCGGGGAGCTGTTTTTT.